This T cell receptor beta chain was sequenced during a study of vaccination and CD4 T cells after COVID-19. Treatment indicated: approximately 10-day PBMC culture with coronavirus spike peptide pools or control peptides (ViraFEST assay). As to this clonotype: Its antigen is unidentified.

Cultured CD4+ T cell DNA underwent sequencing with the Oncomine TCR Beta short-read assay. It was cultured CD4+ T cells from which genomic DNA was extracted. TCRdb analysed the PCR reads with MiXCR anew, one entry per CDR3 protein. The sample holds approximately 8,200 distinct CDR3 sequences, about 61% seen once. Germline lookup yields CDR1 DFQATT and CDR2 SNEGSKA (reference sequence). The CDR3 consists of 12 residues. Between the trimmed V and J ends, which lost 6 bases and 0 bases, there was a span of 8 bases. The rearrangement joins TRBV20-1 to TRBJ1-1, with no clear D. This receptor was taken from a human donor who had recovered from COVID-19. Material for sequencing was CD4+ T cells from blood, cultured in vitro. The CDR3 sequence: CSASAMNTEAFF. As DNA, the CDR3 is TGCAGTGCCTCGGCCATGAACACTGAAGCTTTCTTT.